Listed below are T cell receptor beta chains from one sample, sequenced in a study of monozygotic twins with inflammatory bowel disease. With the 5' RACE reads reprocessed, TCRdb shows one record per CDR3 protein and no DNA. The sample table sets out approximately 330,000 distinct CDR3 sequences. The sequencing sample was made of blood. Every receptor here comes from a human donor with ulcerative colitis or Crohn's disease, or a healthy co-twin of an affected twin (not recorded which). Both conserved end residues are part of each CDR3.

TRBJ2-5,TRBV5-1,CASSLGEPDEETQYF
TRBJ2-5,TRBV24-1,CATRGSGGETQYF
TRBJ1-4,TRBV20-1,CSGLNPGRDNEKLFF
TRBJ2-5,TRBV6-6,CASSYLETQYF
TRBJ2-7,TRBV27,CASSGARQGNYEQYF
TRBJ2-1,TRBV19,CARSIQRREQFF
TRBJ2-2,TRBV12-3/TRBV12-4,CASSSGTGRTGELFF
TRBJ1-5,TRBV29-1,CSVQRTANQPQHF
TRBJ2-7,TRBV18,CASSPRMELGAYEQYF
TRBJ2-3,TRBV7-3,CASSSHPADTQYF
TRBJ1-5,TRBV5-1,CASSLDSPIDQPQHF
TRBJ2-2,TRBV7-9,CASSLAGRGFDGELFF
TRBJ1-1,TRBV5-1,CASSLGAAWNTEAFF
TRBJ2-7,TRBV4-1,CASSHRAQTYEQYF
TRBJ2-2,TRBV3-1,CASSLGTSSGELFF
TRBJ1-5,TRBV6-2/TRBV6-3,CASSYSRVGNQPQHF
TRBJ1-2,TRBV6-2/TRBV6-3,CASPARSPISCYGYTF
TRBJ1-6,TRBV6-2/TRBV6-3,CASSYGGQSNSPLHF
TRBJ2-3,TRBV29-1,CSVGLSPTDTQYF
TRBJ2-3,TRBV3-1,CASSRRGGRLTDTQYF
TRBJ1-2,TRBV29-1,CSVEGGKAAYGYTF
TRBJ2-7,TRBV2,CASSEGQGSREQYF
TRBJ2-5,TRBV5-1,CASTAVGAYQETQYF
TRBJ1-5,TRBV25-1,CASSPPDREQPQHF
TRBJ2-3,TRBV5-1,CASSRLRDLDTQYF
TRBJ2-1,TRBV6-1,CASSESRSEQFF
TRBJ1-6,TRBV7-2,CASSLESQYNSPLHF
TRBJ1-4,TRBV21-1,CASSNEKAPDRSTNEKLFF
TRBJ2-5,TRBV11-2,CASSHPSVAGEETQYF
TRBJ2-1,TRBV28,CASSRRRNNEQFF
TRBJ2-5,TRBV9,CASSETSGGAETQYF
TRBJ2-7,TRBV20-1,CSARDYRDRGWQYF
TRBJ2-4,TRBV20-1,CSASTGRLDIQYF
TRBJ2-7,TRBV6-5,CASSYSSQGRPYEQYF
TRBJ2-5,TRBV27,CASSLGEGNGETQYF
TRBJ2-1,TRBV20-1,CSAPTGTLSYNEQFF
TRBJ2-7,TRBV27,CASSLAVAGNSYEQYF
TRBJ1-6,TRBV10-3,CAVRQGNANSPLHF
TRBJ1-1,TRBV5-5,CASSLAIRGETEAFF
TRBJ2-7,TRBV29-1,CSVGNSPGQGLGEQYF
TRBJ1-1,TRBV5-1,CASSSKTGERNTEAFF